This is a list of T cell receptor beta chains from one sample in a study of patients and donors after allogeneic stem cell transplantation. TCRdb processed the RT-PCR reads anew with MiXCR; each CDR3 protein has one entry. Counted here are 95,000 to 120,000 distinct CDR3 sequences, around 35% occurring once; the ten biggest clones make up around 25%. Sequenced: blood, either unsorted or a sorted T cell fraction (not recorded which). The receptor source for this set is a human donor who was either an allogeneic HSCT recipient or a stem cell or donor lymphocyte infusion donor (not recorded which). It is not recorded whose cells these are; they may come from a transplant donor. Each CDR3 is given with its conserved first and last residue. A D gene is named only where the DNA matches it firmly. Only part of the rows carry a size: once, few, many, or a class if the clone is expanded.

TRBJ1-5 TRBD1 NA TRBV7-9 TGTGCCAGCAGTCTACAGGGGGCCGCGCCCCAGCATTTT CASSLQGAAPQHF
TRBJ2-5 NA NA TRBV14 TGTGCCAGCAGCCAAGAACTAGCCCAAGAGACCCAGTACTTC CASSQELAQETQYF
TRBJ1-1 NA many TRBV29-1 TGCAGCGTTGACTGGGGGAAGAACACTGAAGCTTTCTTT CSVDWGKNTEAFF
TRBJ2-7 TRBD1 NA TRBV6-2/TRBV6-3 TGTGCCAGCAGTCTAAGGACAGGGGATGACGAGCAGTACTTC CASSLRTGDDEQYF
TRBJ2-1 TRBD2 NA TRBV5-4 TGTGCCAGCAGCTTTAGCGGGAGGGCCATCGATGAGCAGTTCTTC CASSFSGRAIDEQFF
TRBJ1-2 NA NA TRBV5-1 TGCGCCAGCACGGACACAAACCATGGCTACACCTTC CASTDTNHGYTF
TRBJ1-5 NA few TRBV4-3 TGCGCCAGCAGCCAAGAAGCTAGGGGTGTTCAGCCCCAGCATTTT CASSQEARGVQPQHF
TRBJ1-2 NA few TRBV12-3/TRBV12-4 TGTGCCAGCAGTTTTGGTACTTTCTATGGCTACACCTTC CASSFGTFYGYTF
TRBJ1-2 NA NA TRBV18 TGTGCCAGCTCACCGAGAAGCTATGGCTACACCTTC CASSPRSYGYTF
TRBJ2-1 TRBD2 few TRBV2 TGTGCCAGCAGTTCCTCGGGAGCTAGCGGGAGCCTAGGGCAGTTCTTC CASSSSGASGSLGQFF
TRBJ2-2 TRBD1 NA TRBV12-3/TRBV12-4 TGTGCCAGCAGGGACAGGGGTAACGGGGAGCTGTTTTTT CASRDRGNGELFF
TRBJ1-2 NA few TRBV10-3 TGTGCCATCAGTGAGTCCCCCTATGGTGGCTACACCTTC CAISESPYGGYTF
TRBJ1-5 NA NA TRBV12-3/TRBV12-4 TGTGCCAGCAGACTCAGGGCCAGCAATCAGCCCCAGCATTTT CASRLRASNQPQHF
TRBJ2-3 TRBD2 NA TRBV20-1 TGCAGTGCTGCTAATAGCGGGAGGAGCACAGATACGCAGTATTTT CSAANSGRSTDTQYF
TRBJ1-2 NA NA TRBV10-1 TGCGCCAGCAGTGAAACGAAGGAAACTAACTATGGCTACACCTTC CASSETKETNYGYTF
TRBJ1-2 NA NA TRBV10-3 TGTGCCATCAGTGATCGAGACGACTATGGCTACACCTTC CAISDRDDYGYTF
TRBJ1-5 NA few TRBV7-9 TGTGCCAGCAGCCATGGACAGTTGCCCCAGCATTTT CASSHGQLPQHF
TRBJ2-5 NA NA TRBV6-5 TGTGCCAGCAAATGGGGTGGCTTTAGCGCCAAAGAGACCCAGTACTTC CASKWGGFSAKETQYF
TRBJ1-2 NA NA TRBV4-3 TGCGCCAGCAGCCCACCCGGGGCCTTTTCCCTCGAGGGCTACACCTTC CASSPPGAFSLEGYTF
TRBJ2-7 NA NA TRBV5-1 TGCGCCAGCAGCTCCCAGGGGAGGGAGCAGTACTTC CASSSQGREQYF
TRBJ1-5 NA few TRBV7-2 TGTGCCAGCAGCCTTTACAGGGAAAGGCCCCAGCATTTT CASSLYRERPQHF
TRBJ1-2 NA NA TRBV24-1 TGTGCCACCGGGACGGCAGATGGCTACACCTTC CATGTADGYTF